The sequence of this T cell receptor (beta chain) was determined in a study of T-cell memory formation after mild COVID-19. Study results and limitations: CD4+ contracting clones were mainly CM and EM; CD8+ ones, EMRA.

The CDR3 runs to 13 residues. Germline loops: CDR1 SGHDT, CDR2 YYEEEE. Deletions cut 2 bases from V and 6 bases from J, with 9 bases between. Comment on this clonotype: Its antigen remains unidentified.

TCRdb reprocessed the 5' RACE reads with MiXCR, giving one entry per CDR3 protein. This table holds some 600,000 distinct CDR3 sequences, 17% found once. The clonotype comes from an adult woman who had mild COVID-19 (a few samples of this study predate the infection). Cell type and time point are not known. Source material: PBMCs or a T cell subset sorted from them (not recorded which). The rearrangement joins TRBV5-6 to TRBJ1-5; no definite D call. CDR3 sequence reads: CASSFAGSQPQHF. The DNA for the CDR3 is TGTGCCAGCAGCTTCGCTGGGAGTCAGCCCCAGCATTTT.